Listed here are 7 T cell receptor beta chains from one sample, sequenced in a study (dated by TCRdb to about 2015). Receptor libraries were prepared by 5' RACE. TCRdb lists the instrument as Illumina MiSeq. The public reads were quality trimmed at Q25 with fastp and then assembled into clones with MiXCR by TCRdb, keeping productive beta chains. Here each entry gathers all rows of one CDR3 protein and keeps the most common genes and DNA. The sample records roughly 44,000 distinct CDR3 sequences, 25% to 35% of which are singletons. The ten largest account for 3.5% to 4% of the sample. Sequencing used memory CD4+ T cells sorted from a lymph node. In light of the paper, this sample's cell subset or site label describes: memory CD4+ T cells, CD4+CD45RO+CD25-. The origin of the receptors is a female donor with breast cancer.

The table lists this clonotype with a count of one. The rearrangement uses TRBV18 and TRBJ2-1; D is possibly TRBD2 (5 bases). The CDR3 extends over 15 amino acids. Germline V gene data show CDR1 as KGHSH and CDR2 as LQKENI. Trimming left V 2 bases short and J 2 bases short, with 10 bases between. The CDR3 coding sequence is TGTGCCAGCTCACCAAACAGCGGCGCCTACAATGAGCAGTTCTTC. Translating it yields CASSPNSGAYNEQFF.

The rearrangement joins TRBV19 to TRBJ2-2, with a tentative D call TRBD2 (5 bases). The CDR3 is made up of 14 amino acids. Trimming pared 8 bases from V and 6 bases from J, leaving 16 bases between. CDR1 is LNHDA and CDR2 is SQIVND in the germline V gene (reference sequence). The CDR3 DNA is TGTGCCAGTGAAGCGGACCGAAGGGCCGGGGAGCTGTTTTTT. This codes for CASEADRRAGELFF.

This clonotype was counted between two and nine times. This chain uses TRBV18 with TRBJ1-2; D is unresolved. V dropped 3 bases and J dropped 2 bases, with 7 bases sitting between them. From germline, CDR1 is KGHSH and CDR2 LQKENI. The CDR3 has 13 amino acids. Written as DNA, the CDR3 is TGTGCCAGCTCACCGAACACCAACTATGGCTACACCTTC. Protein product: CASSPNTNYGYTF.

In its sample, this clonotype was seen once. This chain links TRBV6-1 with TRBJ2-4; 10 bases agree with TRBD2. In germline, CDR1 is MNHNS, CDR2 SASEGT. This CDR3 is built from 17 residues. Germline trimming cut 6 bases from V and 3 bases from J; bases unmatched to any gene: 11. CDR3 nucleotide sequence: TGTGCCAGCAGCCCATCTCTAGCGGGAGACGGCAAAAACATTCAGTACTTC. Its protein is CASSPSLAGDGKNIQYF.

The chain couples TRBV15 to TRBJ2-5; the D gene is possibly TRBD1 (6 bases). This CDR3 is built from 13 residues. Germline lookup yields CDR1 LNHNV and CDR2 YYDKDF (reference sequence). The germline V and J ends were trimmed by 5 bases and 2 bases, with 9 bases remaining between them. The CDR3 coding sequence is TGTGCCACCAGCCTGGGACAACAAGAGACCCAGTACTTC. It yields the protein CATSLGQQETQYF. Full variable domain (missing parts from reference TRBV15 and TRBJ2-5): DAMVIQNPRYQVTQFGKPVTLSCSQTLNHNVMYWYQQKSSQAPKLLFHYYDKDFNNEADTPDNFQSRRPNTSFCFLDIRSPGLGDTAMYLCATSLGQQETQYFGPGTRLLVL.

This clonotype appeared a few times. The J gene is TRBJ1-5, the V gene TRBV27, with TRBD1 matching over 7 bases. Germline V CDR1 and CDR2: MNHEY, SMNVEV (reference sequence). The CDR3 length is 15 residues. The ends lost 5 bases at V and 4 bases at J; junction bases unmatched: 8. The CDR3 sequence: CASSHHRGGNQPQHF. DNA of the CDR3: TGTGCCAGCAGTCACCACAGGGGAGGGAATCAGCCCCAGCATTTT.

As for this clonotype: Possible read error: a much larger clone is one base away. The J gene is TRBJ2-1, the V gene TRBV11-1; D remains unclear. This CDR3 has 13 residues. V lost 5 bases, J lost 0 bases, and 5 bases lay in between. Germline V lookup: CDR1 SGHAT, CDR2 FQDESV (reference sequence). In nucleotides, the CDR3 is TGTGCCAGCAGCCTCACCTCCTACAATGAGCAGTTCTTC. As protein: CASSLTSYNEQFF.